This paragraph covers one T cell receptor (beta chain) sequence. Using immunoSEQ multiplex PCR, the repertoire was profiled, and TCRdb retains in-frame clones only, with some absent. The sample lists more than 2 million clones; just under 95% were seen once. The data stem from a study of shared clonotypes between healthy human individuals. CD45RO-negative CD8 cells positively selected for CCR7 made up the naive population, which excluded terminally differentiated effector memory CD45RA+ cells. This CDR3 region has 15 residues. Germline CDR1 LGHNT, CDR2 FRNRAP. The V end was cut by 7 bases, the J end by 4 bases, with 17 bases between.

This clonotype originated in a young man in good health. V gene TRBV12-5 combines with J gene TRBJ2-1, with D unresolved. Specimen: naive CD8+ T cells sorted from blood. CDR3 in DNA: TGTGCTAGTGCCTTCCTCGACCCTTCGTACAATGAGCAGTTCTTC. Encoded protein: CASAFLDPSYNEQFF.